Listed below are T cell receptor beta chains from one sample, sequenced in a study of T cells after yellow fever vaccination. TCRdb re-analysed the 5' RACE reads in MiXCR, keeping a single row per CDR3 protein. Of roughly 300,000 distinct CDR3 sequences detected, about 6.9% appear once; the ten largest clones hold roughly a sixth. Here the sequenced sample was PBMCs, taken roughly seven weeks after the first yellow fever vaccination. These receptors all stem from a man between 18 and 29 years old who received the YFV17D yellow fever vaccine. Each CDR3 is given with its conserved first and last residue. The D gene is left open where the match is weak. Expanded clones get a size class; other rows say once, few or many, or leave the size out.

d_gene,abundance,v_gene,j_gene,CDR3nt,CDR3aa
NA,few,TRBV6-5,TRBJ2-7,TGTGCCAGCAGTTACTCGAGTGACGGGGCCTACGAGCAGTACTTC,CASSYSSDGAYEQYF
TRBD1,many,TRBV5-5,TRBJ1-1,TGTGCCAGCAGCGCTGGGACAGGGGACACTGAAGCTTTCTTT,CASSAGTGDTEAFF
NA,NA,TRBV7-9,TRBJ2-1,TGTGCCAGCAGCCCTGCGGGTTATGGCTACAATGAGCAGTTCTTC,CASSPAGYGYNEQFF
NA,few,TRBV4-1,TRBJ2-5,TGCGCCAGCAGCCAAGATCCGGGGGCTGAGACCCAGTACTTC,CASSQDPGAETQYF
NA,NA,TRBV7-2,TRBJ2-5,TGTGCCAGCAGCTTACAGGGTATAGGGACCCAGTACTTC,CASSLQGIGTQYF
TRBD2,many,TRBV5-1,TRBJ2-3,TGCGCCAGCAGCCCTCGTGCTAGCGGGGGGCCAGAAGATACGCAGTATTTT,CASSPRASGGPEDTQYF
NA,many,TRBV6-2/TRBV6-3,TRBJ2-1,TGTGCCAGCAGTTACTCTTACAATGAGCAGTTCTTC,CASSYSYNEQFF
NA,few,TRBV7-6,TRBJ2-1,TGTGCCAGCCAGGGGGGCCGAAGCTCCTACAATGAGCAGTTCTTC,CASQGGRSSYNEQFF
NA,few,TRBV6-5,TRBJ2-3,TGTGCCAGCAGTTACTCATCTCGGCGAGGGGCTACCACAGATACGCAGTATTTT,CASSYSSRRGATTDTQYF
NA,many,TRBV5-1,TRBJ1-5,TGCGCCAGCAGCGCGTTTTGGGGCAGCAATCAGCCCCAGCATTTT,CASSAFWGSNQPQHF